Listed below are T cell receptor beta chains from one sample, sequenced in a study of blood T cells in healthy people across ages. TCRdb analysed the 5' RACE reads with MiXCR anew, one entry per CDR3 protein. Among about 1.6 million distinct CDR3 sequences listed, 34% were seen once. Specimen: blood. These receptors were collected from a woman aged 30 to 39 in good health. The CDR3 runs from the conserved cysteine through the conserved F or W. The D gene is left open where the match is weak. Expanded clones are given a class, and other clones once, few, many or no size at all.

TRBD1 TRBJ1-1 NA TRBV18 CASSQGVGDTEAFF TGTGCCAGCTCTCAGGGGGTAGGGGACACTGAAGCTTTCTTT
NA TRBJ1-5 NA TRBV7-2 CASSFRDNSNQPQHF TGTGCCAGCAGCTTTAGGGATAATAGCAATCAGCCCCAGCATTTT
TRBD1 TRBJ1-5 few TRBV6-2/TRBV6-3 CASSYWGRGSNQPQHF TGTGCCAGCAGTTACTGGGGCAGGGGGAGCAATCAGCCCCAGCATTTT
TRBD2 TRBJ2-5 few TRBV6-1 CASSRGGGHQETQYF TGTGCCAGCAGCAGAGGCGGGGGGCACCAAGAGACCCAGTACTTC
NA TRBJ2-3 NA TRBV20-1 CSARDGLVGDTQYF TGCAGTGCTAGAGATGGGCTAGTTGGAGATACGCAGTATTTT
TRBD2 TRBJ2-3 few TRBV7-9 CASSARGGDADTQYF TGTGCCAGCAGCGCCCGGGGGGGCGACGCAGATACGCAGTATTTT
TRBD1 TRBJ1-5 few TRBV20-1 CSAREGQPTQPQHF TGCAGTGCTCGTGAGGGACAGCCCACGCAGCCCCAGCATTTT
NA TRBJ2-5 NA TRBV7-2 CASSPPPPAAKTQYF TGTGCCAGCAGCCCCCCTCCCCCAGCGGCAAAGACCCAGTACTTC
NA TRBJ1-1 few TRBV30 CAWNRKNTEAFF TGTGCCTGGAACAGGAAGAACACTGAAGCTTTCTTT
NA TRBJ1-4 few TRBV10-3 CATNGGGRSEKLFF TGTGCCACCAATGGTGGAGGCCGATCTGAAAAACTGTTTTTT
NA TRBJ1-5 NA TRBV28 CASSQYQPQHF TGTGCCAGCAGTCAGTATCAGCCCCAGCATTTT
NA TRBJ2-7 NA TRBV4-1 CASSQFAEQYF TGCGCCAGCAGCCAATTCGCCGAGCAGTACTTC
TRBD1 TRBJ1-4 NA TRBV2 CASSDPPGQQNEKLFF TGTGCCAGCAGTGATCCGCCGGGACAGCAGAATGAAAAACTGTTTTTT
TRBD1 TRBJ1-2 NA TRBV20-1 CSAGGGQGVSGYTF TGCAGTGCCGGGGGGGGACAGGGGGTCTCTGGCTACACCTTC
TRBD2 TRBJ2-1 few TRBV12-3/TRBV12-4 CASSAGLAEGNEQFF TGTGCCAGCAGCGCCGGCCTAGCGGAGGGGAATGAGCAGTTCTTC
TRBD1 TRBJ2-1 NA TRBV11-3 CASSRRGHEQFF TGTGCCAGCAGCCGCAGGGGGCACGAGCAGTTCTTC
NA TRBJ2-1 NA TRBV20-1 CRTAGTYNEQFF TGCAGAACAGCGGGTACCTACAATGAGCAGTTCTTC
TRBD2 TRBJ2-5 NA TRBV2 CASTGASGGHQETQYF TGTGCCAGCACCGGGGCTAGCGGGGGCCACCAAGAGACCCAGTACTTC
NA TRBJ2-3 many TRBV4-1 CASSQVPGTSTDTQYF TGCGCCAGCAGCCAAGTCCCAGGGACTAGCACAGATACGCAGTATTTT
TRBD2 TRBJ2-7 many TRBV4-2 CASSQPGLAGPYEQYF TGTGCCAGCAGCCAACCCGGACTAGCGGGACCCTACGAGCAGTACTTC
NA TRBJ2-1 many TRBV24-1 CATSDFQGGEQFF TGTGCCACCAGTGATTTTCAAGGGGGTGAGCAGTTCTTC
NA TRBJ2-7 few TRBV29-1 CSVEAGSPSYEQYF TGCAGCGTTGAGGCGGGTTCACCTTCCTACGAGCAGTACTTC
TRBD1 TRBJ1-4 few TRBV7-2 CASSFFQGTANEKLFF TGTGCCAGCAGCTTTTTCCAAGGGACAGCAAATGAAAAACTGTTTTTT
TRBD2 TRBJ2-7 NA TRBV27 CASRSPGRSLEQYF TGTGCCAGCCGATCCCCCGGGAGGTCCCTCGAGCAGTACTTC
TRBD2 TRBJ2-5 few TRBV7-2 CASSLSRGTSLGTGETQYF TGTGCCAGCAGCTTATCTAGGGGGACTAGCCTCGGGACGGGAGAGACCCAGTACTTC
TRBD1 TRBJ2-6 many TRBV27 CASSLLDRGSGANVLTF TGTGCCAGCAGTTTACTAGACAGGGGTTCTGGGGCCAACGTCCTGACTTTC
NA TRBJ2-2 NA TRBV4-2 CASSQDGSGYANTGELFF TGTGCCAGCAGCCAAGATGGGAGCGGCTACGCGAACACCGGGGAGCTGTTTTTT
NA TRBJ2-3 few TRBV4-2 CASSLGGDRTDTQYF TGTGCCAGCAGCTTGGGGGGAGATCGCACAGATACGCAGTATTTT
NA TRBJ2-1 NA TRBV6-6 CASTQFREQFF TGTGCCAGCACCCAATTCCGGGAGCAGTTCTTC
TRBD1 TRBJ1-6 many TRBV29-1 CSVERDRGPFMALHF TGCAGCGTTGAGAGGGACAGGGGGCCCTTTATGGCCCTCCACTTT
NA TRBJ2-5 NA TRBV20-1 CSARDRFQAASWETQYF TGCAGTGCTAGAGATCGTTTTCAGGCAGCTTCATGGGAGACCCAGTACTTC